These 18 T cell receptor beta chains were all obtained from the same sample, sequenced in a study of cytomegalovirus exposure and HLA in healthy donors. In the PCR, 60 Vbeta and 13 Jbeta primers were used. The repertoire was sequenced with immunoSEQ multiplex PCR; TCRdb's copy has only in-frame clones and lacks some. The sample carries about 69,000 clones, roughly 74% recorded once. The sample comprised PBMCs. The source is a woman aged 55-70 years in good health and CMV-seropositive.

This chain connects TRBV11-2 to TRBJ1-1, with 7 bases aligning to TRBD1. V lost 6 bases and J lost 4; bases outside the gene matches: 5. The CDR3 runs 13 residues. Germline V gives CDR1 SGHAT, CDR2 FQNNGV. Written as DNA, the CDR3 is TGTGCCAGCAGGGACAGGAGTAGCACTGAAGCTTTCTTT. Translating gives CASRDRSSTEAFF.

The chain joins TRBV4-1 to TRBJ1-5; D may be TRBD1 (6 bases). The CDR3 is 18 amino acids. V was pared by 0 bases and J by 0 bases, with 15 bases between. Germline CDR1 and CDR2: MGHRA and YSYEKL. CDR3 protein: CASSQDLRGGVSNQPQHF. For the CDR3, the DNA is TGCGCCAGCAGCCAAGATTTGAGAGGGGGGGTTAGCAATCAGCCCCAGCATTTT.

The V call is TRBV14, the J call TRBJ2-1, with TRBD2 identical over 8 bases. The ends lost 1 base at V and 3 bases at J; junction bases unmatched: 2. The CDR3 has 15 residues. The germline V gene encodes CDR1 SGHDN and CDR2 FVKESK. The chain's CDR3 is CASSQGLAGYNEQFF. The CDR3, as DNA: TGTGCCAGCAGCCAAGGGCTAGCGGGCTACAATGAGCAGTTCTTC. Combining the CDR3 with reference TRBV14 and TRBJ2-1 gives the whole variable domain EAGVTQFPSHSVIEKGQTVTLRCDPISGHDNLYWYRRVMGKEIKFLLHFVKESKQDESGMPNNRFLAERTGGTYSTLKVQPAELEDSGVYFCASSQGLAGYNEQFFGPGTRLTVL.

This chain's CDR3 is CASGPGLAGGPETQYF. The DNA for the CDR3 is TGTGCTAGTGGTCCCGGACTAGCGGGGGGGCCGGAGACCCAGTACTTC. This chain uses TRBV12-5 with TRBJ2-5; TRBD2 matches at 15 bases. This CDR3 is built from 16 residues. Germline CDR1 and CDR2: LGHNT and FRNRAP. With V trimmed by 5 bases and J by 5 bases, 6 bases remained unmatched.

This clone appeared a single time. The chain couples TRBV6-5 to TRBJ2-7; TRBD2 matches 10 bases. Trimming at V came to 4 bases and at J to 0 bases, leaving 6 bases not matched to a gene. Germline lookup yields CDR1 MNHEY and CDR2 SVGAGI. The CDR3 consists of 16 residues. CDR3 residues: CASSSASGGDSYEQYF. DNA for the CDR3: TGTGCCAGCAGTTCCGCTAGCGGGGGAGACTCCTACGAGCAGTACTTC.

The chain is built from TRBV27 and TRBJ2-7, with 7 bases lining up with TRBD1. The CDR3 extends over 14 amino acids. Germline values: CDR1 MNHEY, CDR2 SMNVEV (reference sequence). The J segment lost 4 bases and the V segment lost 4 bases, leaving 7 bases of the junction unmatched. The CDR3 region has the DNA TGTGCCAGCAGTTCCTTGACAGGGTTTTACGAGCAGTACTTC. Residues: CASSSLTGFYEQYF.

This chain connects TRBV7-3 to TRBJ1-2; TRBD1 might be the D (5 bases). The germline V gene encodes CDR1 SGHTA and CDR2 FQGTGA. Trimming removed 1 base at V and 8 bases at J, with 11 bases between. This CDR3 spans 13 amino acids. As DNA, the CDR3 is TGTGCCAGCAGCTTAATCCCGGGGGAAGGCTACACCTTC. Translated, it gives CASSLIPGEGYTF.

V usage is TRBV7-9 and J usage is TRBJ2-2, with D unclear. Germline CDR1 SEHNR, CDR2 FQNEAQ (reference sequence). Trimming left V 7 bases short and J 2 bases short, with 5 bases between. CDR3 size: 12 residues. The CDR3: CASTDNTGELFF. CDR3 in DNA: TGTGCCAGCACAGATAACACCGGGGAGCTGTTTTTT.

The chain couples TRBV7-9 to TRBJ1-4; the D is unclear. Germline V gene sequence: CDR1 SEHNR, CDR2 FQNEAQ (reference sequence). The CDR3 contains 15 residues. V was shortened by 5 bases and J by 5 bases, with 15 bases between the two germline ends. The CDR3 DNA is TGTGCCAGCAGCCTAGAGCGGGCACCGAATGAAAAACTGTTTTTT. Its translation: CASSLERAPNEKLFF.

The J gene is TRBJ1-6, the V gene TRBV9; 8 nucleotides agree with TRBD1. The CDR3 is 15 residues long. Trimming cost V 4 bases and J 8 bases; bases outside gene matches: 8. Per the germline V gene, CDR1 is SGDLS and CDR2 is YYNGEE. The CDR3 reads CASSPTATGDSPLHF. The DNA for the CDR3 is TGTGCCAGCAGCCCGACGGCGACAGGGGATTCACCCCTCCACTTT.

The gene calls are TRBV4-1 and TRBJ1-4; D gene unclear. This CDR3 is 15 amino acids long. V was shortened by 4 bases and J by 0 bases, with 9 bases between the two germline ends. Germline V gives CDR1 MGHRA, CDR2 YSYEKL. This CDR3 is CASSLDPSTNEKLFF. The DNA for the CDR3 is TGCGCCAGCAGCCTAGACCCTTCAACTAATGAAAAACTGTTTTTT.

The sample holds one count of this clone. The chain employs TRBV5-1 and TRBJ2-5; possibly TRBD2 for D (6 bases). V gave up 3 bases and J gave up 2 bases, with 11 bases separating them. Germline V gives CDR1 SGHRS, CDR2 YFSETQ. The CDR3 runs 14 residues. CDR3 sequence (DNA): TGCGCCAGCAGCTCGGGGGTCCTGCAAGAGACCCAGTACTTC. Amino acid sequence: CASSSGVLQETQYF.

The chain recombines TRBV5-4 with TRBJ2-5; 9 nucleotides align to TRBD1. Judging by the DNA end, TRBJ2-7 fits better; the J call may be wrong. Germline values: CDR1 SGHNT, CDR2 YYREEE (reference sequence). The CDR3 runs to 14 residues. CDR3 protein: CASSWGQGLYEQYF. CDR3 sequence (DNA): TGTGCCAGCAGCTGGGGACAGGGTCTCTACGAGCAGTACTTC.

The rearrangement joins TRBV2 to TRBJ2-7; tentative D call: TRBD1 (5 bases). CDR3 length: 10 residues. Trimming removed 9 bases from V and 7 bases from J, with 10 bases in between. CDR1 is SNHLY and CDR2 is FYNNEI in the germline V gene. CDR3 protein: CASYRNEQYF. CDR3 nucleotides: TGTGCCAGTTACAGGAATGAGCAGTACTTC.

The chain employs TRBV18 and TRBJ2-1; the match to TRBD2 covers 9 bases. Germline CDR1 and CDR2: KGHSH and LQKENI. V gave up 6 bases and J gave up 7 bases; unmatched junction bases: 4. The CDR3 sequence is 13 residues long. The CDR3 DNA sequence: TGTGCCAGCTCCCCTCTAGCGGGGAATGAGCAGTTCTTC. Protein: CASSPLAGNEQFF.

CDR3 sequence: CASSLGKSPEGSPLHF. The DNA for the CDR3 is TGTGCCAGCAGCTTAGGGAAATCCCCCGAGGGTTCACCCCTCCACTTT. The chain has TRBV7-6 and TRBJ1-6; the D is unclear. Germline-derived CDR1 and CDR2 are SGHVS and FNYEAQ. With 1 base removed from V and 9 bases from J, the gap between germline ends came to 16 bases. The CDR3 totals 16 residues.

J is TRBJ2-1 and V is TRBV7-3; possibly TRBD2 for D (6 bases). Trimming pared 6 bases from V and 9 bases from J, leaving 12 bases between. CDR3 size: 12 residues. Germline CDR1 and CDR2: SGHTA and FQGTGA. The CDR3: CASSALGGEQFF. The CDR3 DNA sequence: TGTGCCAGCAGTGCCTTGGGGGGTGAGCAGTTCTTC.

The rearrangement links TRBV11-3 to TRBJ2-7, with 7 bases that match TRBD1. Germline V gene data show CDR1 as SGHNT and CDR2 as YENEEA. V shed 2 bases, J shed 7 bases, and the junction held 11 bases outside the gene matches. This CDR3 contains 15 residues. CDR3 region: CASSLYRDSLGEQYF. CDR3 in DNA: TGTGCCAGCAGCTTATACCGGGACAGCCTAGGAGAGCAGTACTTC.